This passage covers 31 T cell receptor beta chains from one sample sequenced in a study of blood T cell repertoires in COVID-19. Sequencing used immunoSEQ multiplex PCR; TCRdb keeps in-frame clones, though not all of them. The table has 130,000 to 150,000 clones, around 89% seen once. The sample was peripheral blood. These receptors all stem from a woman aged 60 to 75 with active COVID-19.

The chain joins TRBV7-2 to TRBJ2-7, with D unresolved. Germline lookup yields CDR1 SGHTA and CDR2 FQGNSA. The CDR3 contains 15 residues. V shed 1 base and J shed 0 bases, with 10 bases lying between them. The CDR3: CASSLDTRSSYEQYF. Written as DNA, the CDR3 is TGTGCCAGCAGCTTAGATACGCGGAGCTCCTACGAGCAGTACTTC.

There are a few counts of this clone. The gene calls are TRBV2 and TRBJ2-7; D is uncertain. From germline, CDR1 is SNHLY and CDR2 FYNNEI. The V end was cut by 2 bases, the J end by 2 bases, with 7 bases between. The CDR3 totals 13 residues. The CDR3 DNA sequence: TGTGCCAGCAGTGAATCGGTTACCTACGAGCAGTACTTC. Translated: CASSESVTYEQYF. The complete variable domain, with remaining parts taken from reference TRBV2 and TRBJ2-7, reads EPEVTQTPSHQVTQMGQEVILRCVPISNHLYFYWYRQILGQKVEFLVSFYNNEISEKSEIFDDQFSVERPDGSNFTLKIRSTKLEDSAMYFCASSESVTYEQYFGPGTRLTVT.

V is TRBV12-3 or TRBV12-4 and J is TRBJ2-2; D gene uncertain. Trimming left V 2 bases short and J 6 bases short, with 4 bases between. The CDR3 covers 12 residues. CDR3 nucleotide sequence: TGTGCCAGCAGTTTATCTGCCGGGGAGCTGTTTTTT. The encoded protein is CASSLSAGELFF.

This clone was seen a single time. The V call is TRBV2, the J call TRBJ1-5; possibly TRBD1 for D (5 bases). V lost 4 bases and J lost 1, with 11 bases in between. The germline V gene has CDR1 SNHLY and CDR2 FYNNEI. The CDR3 has 15 residues. CDR3 nucleotide sequence: TGTGCCAGCAGTGGTGCACAGGCCAGCAATCAGCCCCAGCATTTT. It specifies CASSGAQASNQPQHF.

The rearrangement links TRBV24-1 to TRBJ2-1, with 10 bases lining up with TRBD2. The CDR3 sequence is 14 residues long. Per the germline V gene, CDR1 is KGHDR and CDR2 is SFDVKD. J lost 8 bases, V lost 7 bases, and 7 bases had no gene match. The CDR3 bases are TGTGCCACCAGGTCTAGCGGGAGAGGGTATGAGCAGTTCTTC. Translation: CATRSSGRGYEQFF.

The CDR3 DNA reads as TGTGCCAGCAGCCAAAGGGGTAGGACGGGAGTGGCGCAGTATTTT. Its translation is CASSQRGRTGVAQYF. The rearrangement links TRBV3-1 (or the pseudogene TRBV3-2) to TRBJ2-3, with a possible D match to TRBD2 (6 bases). The germline V and J ends were trimmed by 2 bases and 10 bases, with 19 bases remaining between them. Looked up from germline, CDR1 is LGHDT and CDR2 is YNNKEL (reference sequence). The CDR3 spans 15 residues.

CDR3: CASSLVPGGNYGYTF. CDR3 nucleotide sequence: TGTGCCAGCAGCTTGGTCCCAGGGGGCAACTATGGCTACACCTTC. The chain carries TRBV5-6 and TRBJ1-2; 8 bases line up with TRBD1. This CDR3 is 15 amino acids long. With 0 bases clipped from V and 2 bases from J, the junction kept 3 bases outside the gene matches. Per germline, CDR1 SGHDT and CDR2 YYEEEE.

CDR3 sequence: CASSLTGLNRIQGVRNIQYF. CDR3 coding DNA: TGTGCCAGCAGCTTAACGGGGCTTAACCGAATCCAGGGGGTGAGAAACATTCAGTACTTC. The V and J genes are TRBV7-3 and TRBJ2-4; 7 bases agree with TRBD1. The CDR3 totals 20 residues. The germline V gene has CDR1 SGHTA and CDR2 FQGTGA. J was trimmed by 6 bases and V by 0 bases; bases with no gene match: 20.

The chain is built from TRBV5-1 and TRBJ2-2, with 8 bases that match TRBD2. This CDR3 has 16 amino acids. CDR1 and CDR2 (germline): SGHRS, YFSETQ. The V segment lost 0 bases and the J segment 5 bases; nucleotides outside the gene matches: 6. The DNA of the CDR3 is TGCGCCAGCAGCTTGGTATTAGCGGGACGGACCGGGGAGCTGTTTTTT. This gives the protein CASSLVLAGRTGELFF.

The chain joins TRBV28 to TRBJ1-1; a weak D match, TRBD1 (6 bases). Germline V CDR1 and CDR2: MDHEN, SYDVKM. V gave up 5 bases and J gave up 1 base, with 20 bases separating them. The CDR3 has 17 residues. CDR3 sequence: CASSPDRPTSPNTEAFF. CDR3 sequence (DNA): TGTGCCAGCAGTCCGGACAGACCCACCTCTCCGAACACTGAAGCTTTCTTT.

The table lists this clone with a count of one. V usage is TRBV11-2 and J usage is TRBJ2-2; D gene ambiguous. This CDR3 is built from 13 residues. V shed 5 bases and J shed 4 bases, with 8 bases lying between them. The germline gives CDR1 SGHAT, CDR2 FQNNGV. CDR3 nucleotide sequence: TGTGCCAGCAGCCGCGTCGGCACCGGGGAGCTGTTTTTT. It translates to CASSRVGTGELFF.

This clone was seen a single time. The chain uses TRBV9 and TRBJ1-1; TRBD1 agrees at 10 bases. The J segment lost 5 bases and the V segment lost 3 bases, leaving 7 bases of the junction unmatched. The germline V gene encodes CDR1 SGDLS and CDR2 YYNGEE. The CDR3 consists of 15 residues. This CDR3 is CASSARQGAQTEAFF. The CDR3 nucleotides read TGTGCCAGCAGCGCCAGACAGGGGGCGCAGACTGAAGCTTTCTTT.

The CDR3 sequence is CASSLEPYGYTF. The CDR3 nucleotides are TGTGCCAGCAGCTTAGAGCCCTATGGCTACACCTTC. The chain combines TRBV7-2 with TRBJ1-2; D remains ambiguous. V was cut by 1 base and J by 4 bases, with 4 bases left in between. The CDR3 has 12 amino acids. Germline V gives CDR1 SGHTA, CDR2 FQGNSA.

V gene TRBV7-6 combines with J gene TRBJ2-5, with 8 bases that match TRBD1. V lost 5 bases, J lost 1 base, and 6 bases stayed unmatched. In germline, CDR1 is SGHVS, CDR2 FNYEAQ. This CDR3 is 15 amino acids long. CDR3 DNA: TGTGCCAGCAGCCCTTGGACAGGGACCCAAGAGACCCAGTACTTC. Protein sequence: CASSPWTGTQETQYF. The full variable domain, with the rest looked up from reference TRBV7-6 and TRBJ2-5, is GAGVSQSPRYKVTKRGQDVALRCDPISGHVSLYWYRQALGQGPEFLTYFNYEAQQDKSGLPNDRFSAERPEGSISTLTIQRTEQRDSAMYRCASSPWTGTQETQYFGPGTRLLVL.

Concerning this clone itself: This CDR3 is also generated by other DNA sequences in the sample. The chain carries TRBV6-2 or TRBV6-3 and TRBJ2-7; a weak D match, TRBD2 (5 bases). V lost 2 bases, J lost 3 bases, and 11 bases lay in between. From germline, CDR1 is MNHEY and CDR2 SVGEGT. This CDR3 is 14 amino acids long. Here the CDR3 reads CASSYGRTGYEQYF. The DNA for the CDR3 is TGTGCCAGCAGTTACGGGAGAACCGGCTACGAGCAGTACTTC.

J is TRBJ2-1 and V is TRBV6-2 or TRBV6-3; perhaps TRBD2 as D (5 bases). Germline lookup yields CDR1 MNHEY and CDR2 SVGEGT. Trimming took 6 bases from V and 6 from J, leaving 12 bases between them. The CDR3 is 13 residues long. The CDR3 sequence: CASSTRRGNEQFF. The CDR3 DNA reads as TGTGCCAGCAGCACCCGACGGGGCAATGAGCAGTTCTTC.

The J gene is TRBJ2-1, the V gene TRBV20-1, with 8 bases that match TRBD2. The CDR3 length is 15 residues. After removal of 5 bases from V and 5 bases from J, the junction contained 11 bases not matched to a gene. CDR1 is DFQATT, CDR2 SNEGSKA, per germline (reference sequence). CDR3 DNA sequence: TGCAGTGCTGGTGACCCGGGACTAGGGAACAATGAGCAGTTCTTC. Translated, it gives CSAGDPGLGNNEQFF.

The chain recombines TRBV30 with TRBJ2-1; 8 bases line up with TRBD2. The CDR3 runs 13 residues. J lost 7 bases, V lost 7 bases, and 9 bases had no gene match. CDR1 is GTSNPN and CDR2 is SVGIG in the germline V gene (reference sequence). The CDR3 sequence: CAYVSGSSNEQFF. In DNA form, the CDR3 reads TGTGCCTATGTAAGCGGGAGTTCAAATGAGCAGTTCTTC.

The chain links TRBV5-6 to TRBJ2-4; 9 positions match TRBD2. V lost 4 bases, J lost 0 bases, and 11 bases stayed unmatched. The CDR3 runs 18 residues. The germline gives CDR1 SGHDT, CDR2 YYEEEE. The CDR3 sequence: CASSRLAAFSGAKNIQYF. For the CDR3, the DNA is TGTGCCAGCAGCCGACTAGCGGCTTTCTCGGGAGCCAAAAACATTCAGTACTTC.

The J gene is TRBJ1-3, the V gene TRBV18, with 10 bases fitting TRBD1. Trimming cost V 3 bases and J 0 bases; bases outside gene matches: 2. The CDR3 sequence is 16 residues long. The germline gives CDR1 KGHSH, CDR2 LQKENI. For the CDR3, the DNA is TGTGCCAGCTCACCGGGGACAGGGGACTCTGGAAACACCATATATTTT. Its translation is CASSPGTGDSGNTIYF.

The chain is built from TRBV7-8 and TRBJ1-4, with 10 bases matching TRBD1. V gave up 5 bases and J gave up 3 bases; unmatched junction bases: 3. The CDR3 has 15 residues. The germline gives CDR1 SGHVS, CDR2 FQNEAQ. The chain's CDR3 is CASSVGTGANEKLFF. CDR3 nucleotides: TGTGCCAGCAGCGTAGGGACAGGGGCTAATGAAAAACTGTTTTTT.

The chain couples TRBV3-1 (or the pseudogene TRBV3-2) to TRBJ1-1; TRBD1 matches 9 bases. This CDR3 contains 14 residues. Germline assignment: CDR1 LGHDT and CDR2 YNNKEL (reference sequence). Trimming at V came to 4 bases and at J to 5 bases, leaving 5 bases not matched to a gene. For the CDR3, the DNA is TGTGCCAGCAGCCGCACAGGGGGCCGGACTGAAGCTTTCTTT. Translated, it gives CASSRTGGRTEAFF.

Only one count was recorded for this clone. A junction boundary mismatches the germline segment, possibly from a read error. The chain employs TRBV10-3 and TRBJ2-3, with a weak D call TRBD2 (6 bases). CDR3 size: 14 residues. The germline V gene encodes CDR1 ENHRY and CDR2 SYGVKD. CDR3 amino acids: CATSEAGLTDTQYF. In nucleotides, the CDR3 is TGTGCCACCAGTGAAGCTGGACTAACGGATACGCAGTATTTT.

This clone was picked up one time. The chain is built from TRBV7-9 and TRBJ1-4; TRBD1 agrees at 11 bases. Germline CDR1 SEHNR, CDR2 FQNEAQ (reference sequence). This CDR3 region has 19 residues. Trimming at V came to 1 base and at J to 6 bases, leaving 13 bases not matched to a gene. DNA for the CDR3: TGTGCCAGCAGCTTAGAGCCCGGGACAGGGGGTAGGGAAGATGAAAAACTGTTTTTT. Translated: CASSLEPGTGGREDEKLFF.

CDR3 region: CASSPRAVDTYEQYF. The CDR3 DNA reads as TGTGCCAGCAGCCCACGAGCGGTGGATACCTACGAGCAGTACTTC. The J gene is TRBJ2-7, the V gene TRBV25-1, with D perhaps matching TRBD2 (5 bases). V was shortened by 6 bases and J by 2 bases, with 17 bases between the two germline ends. The V gene's germline CDR1 is MGHDK and CDR2 SYGVNS. This CDR3 is 15 amino acids long.

This sequence joins TRBV27 and TRBJ1-5; 7 bases map to TRBD1. With V trimmed by 4 bases and J by 8 bases, 8 bases remained unmatched. This CDR3 region has 14 residues. Germline assignment: CDR1 MNHEY and CDR2 SMNVEV (reference sequence). This CDR3 is CASSSGGGPKPQHF. The CDR3 DNA sequence: TGTGCCAGCAGTTCCGGAGGGGGCCCGAAGCCCCAGCATTTT.

This clone was seen once. The V and J genes are TRBV7-5 and TRBJ2-1; TRBD2 is the table's D call and was not checked against the DNA. TRBV7-5 is a known pseudogene. This CDR3 is 18 amino acids long. The CDR3, as DNA: TGTGTCAGAAGCTCTTGCTACGAGTTTGGGAGCTCCTACAATGAGCAGTTCTTC. Amino acid sequence: CVRSSCYEFGSSYNEQFF.

The chain carries TRBV3-1 (or the pseudogene TRBV3-2) and TRBJ1-1, with 8 bases fitting TRBD1. This CDR3 region has 14 residues. CDR1 is LGHDT, CDR2 YNNKEL, per germline (reference sequence). The J segment lost 5 bases and the V segment lost 1 base, leaving 3 bases of the junction unmatched. DNA of the CDR3: TGTGCCAGCAGCCAAGCCAGGGGGCGGACTGAAGCTTTCTTT. Translation: CASSQARGRTEAFF.

The chain recombines TRBV18 with TRBJ2-7; TRBD2 agrees at 10 bases. This CDR3 is 19 amino acids long. Germline CDR1 reads KGHSH; CDR2 reads LQKENI. V lost 0 bases to trimming and J lost 7 bases; unmatched junction nucleotides: 18. CDR3 sequence: CASSPPVGGLAGAMREQYF. In DNA form, the CDR3 reads TGTGCCAGCTCACCACCGGTCGGGGGCCTAGCGGGAGCAATGAGGGAGCAGTACTTC.

The rearrangement joins TRBV7-2 to TRBJ2-3; 12 bases fit TRBD2. The CDR3 loop spans 16 amino acids. The ends lost 7 bases at V and 0 bases at J; junction bases unmatched: 5. Germline values: CDR1 SGHTA, CDR2 FQGNSA. CDR3 loop: CASKRTSGVSTDTQYF. DNA of the CDR3: TGTGCCAGCAAGCGGACTAGCGGGGTCAGCACAGATACGCAGTATTTT. The variable domain in full, with the rest retrieved from reference TRBV7-2 and TRBJ2-3, is GAGVSQSPSNKVTEKGKDVELRCDPISGHTALYWYRQSLGQGLEFLIYFQGNSAPDKSGLPSDRFSAERTGGSVSTLTIQRTQQEDSAVYLCASKRTSGVSTDTQYFGPGTRLTVL.

This clone was recorded a few times. The genes are TRBV10-1 and TRBJ1-5; TRBD1 aligns across 11 bases. Germline-derived CDR1 and CDR2 are WNHNN and SYGVQD (reference sequence). The CDR3 extends over 16 amino acids. V was clipped by 3 bases and J by 2 bases; unmatched bases: 3. In DNA form, the CDR3 reads TGCGCCAGCAGTGACAGGACAGGGGGCGGCAATCAGCCCCAGCATTTT. Its protein is CASSDRTGGGNQPQHF.